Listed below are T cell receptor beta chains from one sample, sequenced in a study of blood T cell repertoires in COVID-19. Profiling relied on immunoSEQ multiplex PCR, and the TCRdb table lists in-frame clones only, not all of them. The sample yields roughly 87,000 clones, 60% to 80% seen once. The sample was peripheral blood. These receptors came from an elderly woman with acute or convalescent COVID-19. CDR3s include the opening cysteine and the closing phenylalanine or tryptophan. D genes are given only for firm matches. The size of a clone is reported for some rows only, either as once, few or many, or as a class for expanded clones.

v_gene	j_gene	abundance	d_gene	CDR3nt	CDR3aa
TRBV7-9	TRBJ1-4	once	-	TGTGCCAGCAGCCTGGCGGGGCAGGGCGGGGAAAAACTGTTTTTT	CASSLAGQGGEKLFF
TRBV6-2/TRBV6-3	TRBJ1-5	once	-	TGTGCCAGCAGTTCCTCAGCGGCACAGGGAAGGGGTAGCAATCAGCCCCAGCATTTT	CASSSSAAQGRGSNQPQHF
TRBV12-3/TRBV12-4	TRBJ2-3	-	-	TGTGCCAGCAGTCCTCAGGCCAGGGCGACGCAGTATTTT	CASSPQARATQYF
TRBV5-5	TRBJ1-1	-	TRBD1	TGTGCCAGCAGCCCCTTTACAGGGGGCGCTGAAGCTTTCTTT	CASSPFTGGAEAFF
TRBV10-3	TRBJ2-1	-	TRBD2	TGTGCCATCAGTGAGTCGACTCAAGGGCAGCGGGGGGAGGATGAGCAGTTCTTC	CAISESTQGQRGEDEQFF
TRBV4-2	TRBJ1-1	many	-	TGTGCCAGCAGCTTGGGGGGATTGAACACTGAAGCTTTCTTT	CASSLGGLNTEAFF
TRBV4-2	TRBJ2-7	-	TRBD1	TGTGCCAGCAGCTTCGACCAACTACAGGGGAGTGCGCAGTACTTC	CASSFDQLQGSAQYF
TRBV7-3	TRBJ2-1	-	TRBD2	TGTGCCAGCAGCCCCTGGACTAGCGGGGGACTTGGTGAGCAGTTCTTC	CASSPWTSGGLGEQFF
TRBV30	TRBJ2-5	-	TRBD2	TGTGCCTGGCGGACTAGCGGGGGTGGATGGGAGACCCAGTACTTC	CAWRTSGGGWETQYF
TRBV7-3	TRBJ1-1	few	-	TGTGCCAGCAGCTTAAGGCTGAACACTGAAGCTTTCTTT	CASSLRLNTEAFF
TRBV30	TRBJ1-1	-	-	TGTGCCTGGGCGGCGGGGGGATTTAACACTGAAGCTTTCTTT	CAWAAGGFNTEAFF
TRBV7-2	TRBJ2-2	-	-	TGTGCCACCAAGCTCTGGTCCGGGAACACCGGGGAGCTGTTTTTT	CATKLWSGNTGELFF
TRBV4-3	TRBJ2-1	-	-	TGCGCCAGCAGCCAGACCCTGGGGGGGGGCAGTGAGCAGTTCTTC	CASSQTLGGGSEQFF
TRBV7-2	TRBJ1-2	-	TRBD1	TGTGCCAGCAGCCAAGAACAGGGGCGTCATGGCTACACCTTC	CASSQEQGRHGYTF
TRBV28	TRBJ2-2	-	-	TGTGCCAGCAGTTCTCAGGGTAGATATGGCGGGGAGCTGTTTTTT	CASSSQGRYGGELFF
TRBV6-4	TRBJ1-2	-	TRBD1	TGTGCCCCCGCCCTAGGACAGGGCCACTATGGCTACACCTTC	CAPALGQGHYGYTF
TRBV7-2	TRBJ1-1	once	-	TGTGCCAGCAGCCTCCAACCCAGTAACACTGAAGCTTTCTTT	CASSLQPSNTEAFF
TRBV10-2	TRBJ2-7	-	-	TGCGCCAGCCTGGCCCGACTAGGGGAGCAGTACTTC	CASLARLGEQYF
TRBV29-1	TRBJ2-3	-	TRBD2	TGCAGCGCGCGGGGTAGCGGGGGGGCAAGAGATACGCAGTATTTT	CSARGSGGARDTQYF
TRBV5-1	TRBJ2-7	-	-	TGCGCCAGCAGCCGTACTGGTTCTTCCTACGAGCAGTACTTC	CASSRTGSSYEQYF
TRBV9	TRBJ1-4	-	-	TGTGCCAGCAGCGCGGGACTGATTAATGAAAAACTGTTTTTT	CASSAGLINEKLFF
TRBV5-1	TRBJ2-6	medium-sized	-	TGCGCCAGCAGCAATAACACCGCCGGGGCCAACGTCCTGACTTTC	CASSNNTAGANVLTF
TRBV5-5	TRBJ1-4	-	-	TGTGCCAGCACCCCGAGAGGCTTCCTTGCAACTAATGAAAAACTGTTTTTT	CASTPRGFLATNEKLFF
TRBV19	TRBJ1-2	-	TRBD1	TGTGCCAGTATTATATTTCGGGGGGGGGCGGCAGGGGGATTAGAGGACACCTTC	CASIIFRGGAAGGLEDTF
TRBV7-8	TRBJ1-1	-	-	TGTGCCAGCAGCTTAGCCCGGAACACTGAAGCTTTCTTT	CASSLARNTEAFF
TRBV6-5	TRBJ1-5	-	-	TGTGCCAGCAGCCTGGACAGAAATCAGCCCCAGCATTTT	CASSLDRNQPQHF
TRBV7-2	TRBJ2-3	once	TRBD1	TGTGCCAGCAGCTTAGAAAGGACAGGGGGCGTAGATACGCAGTATTTT	CASSLERTGGVDTQYF